These 22 T cell receptor beta chains share one sample of origin, sequenced in a study of identical twins. TCRdb reprocessed the 5' RACE reads with MiXCR, giving one entry per CDR3 protein. This sample has about 240,000 distinct CDR3 sequences, with roughly 7.5% found just once. These data are also associated with another study on yellow fever vaccine responses in identical twins.

Sequencing was carried out using CD8+ T cells sorted from blood. These receptors originate from a woman aged 18-29 years in good health.

The chain has TRBV5-1 and TRBJ2-7, with D possibly matching TRBD1 (5 bases). The V gene lost 1 base and the J gene lost 7 bases, with 12 bases spanning the gap. Germline CDR1 SGHRS, CDR2 YFSETQ. This CDR3 comprises 13 residues. This CDR3 is CASSLSWGGEQYF. CDR3 DNA sequence: TGCGCCAGCAGCTTGTCGTGGGGCGGTGAGCAGTACTTC.

There are many counts of this clonotype. The chain has TRBV7-9 and TRBJ2-1; possibly TRBD2 for D (7 bases). Germline assignment: CDR1 SEHNR and CDR2 FQNEAQ (reference sequence). The V end lost 0 bases, the J end lost 5 bases, and 11 bases lay between the germline ends. The CDR3 length is 15 residues. This CDR3 reads CASSLAGGPHNEQFF. The CDR3 region has the DNA TGTGCCAGCAGCTTAGCCGGGGGGCCCCACAATGAGCAGTTCTTC. The variable domain in full, completed from reference TRBV7-9 and TRBJ2-1, reads DTGVSQNPRHKITKRGQNVTFRCDPISEHNRLYWYRQTLGQGPEFLTYFQNEAQLEKSRLLSDRFSAERPKGSFSTLEIQRTEQGDSAMYLCASSLAGGPHNEQFFGPGTRLTVL.

In its sample, this clonotype was seen many times. The chain uses TRBV12-3 or TRBV12-4 and TRBJ2-3; D could derive from TRBD1 or TRBD2 (6 bases each). Trimming took off 6 bases at V and 5 bases at J, with 18 bases between the two ends. The CDR3 spans 15 residues. CDR3 region: CASSPGGVRVDTQYF. The CDR3 nucleotides read TGTGCCAGCAGCCCCGGGGGCGTTCGGGTAGATACGCAGTATTTT.

This clonotype has a count of ten or more. The chain combines TRBV7-9 with TRBJ2-1; D unclear. The germline V gene encodes CDR1 SEHNR and CDR2 FQNEAQ (reference sequence). The CDR3 loop spans 12 amino acids. The V and J ends lost 5 bases and 7 bases respectively, with 9 bases between them. The CDR3 reads CASSTAKNEQFF. Here the CDR3 DNA reads TGTGCCAGCAGCACGGCCAAAAATGAGCAGTTCTTC.

This clonotype was picked up many times. The genes are TRBV11-2 and TRBJ2-5; perhaps D is TRBD1 or TRBD2 (6 bases each). The germline CDR1 and CDR2 sequences are SGHAT and FQNNGV. This CDR3 contains 18 residues. V was trimmed by 2 bases and J by 5 bases, leaving 24 bases between them. The CDR3 loop reads CASSLPKSTGAKRETQYF. DNA for the CDR3: TGTGCCAGCAGCTTACCAAAGTCAACGGGGGCCAAGCGGGAGACCCAGTACTTC.

This chain connects TRBV10-2 to TRBJ2-2, with 7 positions matching TRBD1. CDR3 length: 15 amino acids. Germline-derived CDR1 and CDR2 are WSHSY and SAAADI. V lost 6 bases to trimming and J lost 4 bases; unmatched junction nucleotides: 8. CDR3: CASRRSRDSTGELFF. Written as DNA, the CDR3 is TGCGCCAGCAGACGCAGCCGGGACAGCACCGGGGAGCTGTTTTTT.

This clonotype appeared a few times. CDR3 residues: CASSFGVGTGELFF. CDR3 nucleotides: TGTGCCAGCAGCTTTGGTGTTGGCACCGGGGAGCTGTTTTTT. The chain has TRBV7-3 and TRBJ2-2; D is unclear. Germline loops: CDR1 SGHTA, CDR2 FQGTGA. The CDR3 sequence is 14 residues long. With 3 bases removed from V and 4 bases from J, the gap between germline ends came to 9 bases.

This clonotype was recorded at least ten times. The chain combines TRBV7-8 with TRBJ2-7, with TRBD1 as a possible D gene (6 bases). CDR1 and CDR2 (germline): SGHVS, FQNEAQ. This CDR3 is built from 12 residues. Between the trimmed V and J ends, which lost 3 bases and 8 bases, there was a span of 11 bases. CDR3 in amino acids: CASSFPGVQQYV. The CDR3 DNA sequence: TGTGCCAGCAGCTTTCCAGGGGTCCAGCAGTACGTC.

The chain's CDR3 is CSARDLEASGPPNEQYF. The DNA for the CDR3 is TGCAGTGCTAGAGATCTAGAGGCTAGCGGACCCCCAAACGAGCAGTACTTC. This sequence joins TRBV20-1 and TRBJ2-7; 7 bases match TRBD2. Germline V gene data show CDR1 as DFQATT and CDR2 as SNEGSKA (reference sequence). The V and J ends lost 0 bases and 5 bases, in that order; junction bases with no gene match: 16. This CDR3 is built from 17 residues.

This clonotype was detected ten times or more. This chain connects TRBV6-5 to TRBJ2-3, with a tentative D call TRBD2 (6 bases). Trimming cost V 4 bases and J 2 bases, with 10 bases left between them. Germline CDR1 and CDR2: MNHEY and SVGAGI. CDR3 length: 14 residues. In DNA, the CDR3 is TGTGCCAGCAGTTCCTCGGGGGACACAGATACGCAGTATTTT. Its protein is CASSSSGDTDTQYF.

This clonotype was picked up a small number of times. The rearrangement joins TRBV25-1 to TRBJ2-7; the D is unclear. CDR3 size: 14 residues. Per germline, CDR1 MGHDK and CDR2 SYGVNS. The V gene lost 4 bases and the J gene lost 6 bases, with 16 bases spanning the gap. The DNA for the CDR3 is TGTGCCAGCAGTGTTCCGGGCCAGACCCGCGAGCAGTACTTC. This gives the protein CASSVPGQTREQYF.

This clonotype was counted between two and nine times. The chain recombines TRBV5-6 with TRBJ2-7; no firm D call. Germline assignment: CDR1 SGHDT and CDR2 YYEEEE. CDR3 length: 16 residues. V lost 0 bases, J lost 2 bases, and 15 bases lay in between. The CDR3 DNA sequence: TGTGCCAGCAGCTTGGGAAGGTACAGCAATACCTACGAGCAGTACGTC. This translates into CASSLGRYSNTYEQYV.

This clonotype occurred a few times. This chain joins TRBV29-1 and TRBJ2-5; no clear D gene. This CDR3 spans 12 amino acids. The germline V gene has CDR1 SQVTM and CDR2 ANQGSEA. Trimming removed 3 bases at V and 4 bases at J, with 9 bases between. The CDR3 DNA is TGCAGCGTTGAGCTCCCAGGAGAGACCCAGTACTTC. The encoded protein is CSVELPGETQYF.

The CDR3 nucleotides read TGTGCCAGCAGTTTAGAGATGGAGGGTAGTGCCGAGCAGTACTTC. It yields the protein CASSLEMEGSAEQYF. The chain couples TRBV27 to TRBJ2-7; D is possibly TRBD2 (6 bases). Germline assignment: CDR1 MNHEY and CDR2 SMNVEV (reference sequence). Trimming stripped 2 bases from V and 6 bases from J, with 17 bases between. This CDR3 is 15 amino acids long.

This clonotype was recorded many times. The chain employs TRBV25-1 and TRBJ2-1; 8 nucleotides match TRBD1. This CDR3 region has 16 residues. CDR1 MGHDK and CDR2 SYGVNS come from the germline V gene. The ends lost 2 bases at V and 8 bases at J; junction bases unmatched: 11. CDR3 residues: CASSEPKGQDGYEQFF. CDR3 nucleotides: TGTGCCAGCAGTGAACCTAAGGGACAGGACGGGTATGAGCAGTTCTTC.

In its sample, this clonotype was seen many times. The chain carries TRBV24-1 and TRBJ1-4, with 8 bases aligning to TRBD1. This CDR3 is 18 amino acids long. The V gene's germline CDR1 is KGHDR and CDR2 SFDVKD. V gave up 4 bases and J gave up 5 bases; unmatched junction bases: 14. CDR3 coding DNA: TGTGCCACCAGTGACTCCGCCTCCGGGACAGGCTACAATGAAAAACTGTTTTTT. Its translation is CATSDSASGTGYNEKLFF.

In this sample, this clonotype turned up many times. V usage is TRBV7-9 and J usage is TRBJ1-1; D is uncertain. The V gene's germline CDR1 is SEHNR and CDR2 FQNEAQ (reference sequence). This CDR3 is 14 amino acids long. V lost 5 bases and J lost 7, with 17 bases in between. CDR3 region: CASSPRTGGSEAFF. The CDR3 nucleotides are TGTGCCAGCAGCCCGCGGACGGGAGGGAGTGAAGCTTTCTTT.

In its sample, this clonotype was seen many times. The rearrangement uses TRBV27 and TRBJ2-7; 8 positions match TRBD2. The CDR3 is 16 amino acids. Germline values: CDR1 MNHEY, CDR2 SMNVEV (reference sequence). J lost 2 bases, V lost 2 bases, and 8 bases had no gene match. CDR3 nucleotides: TGTGCCAGCAGTTTAGTGCGTACTAGCGGTGCCTACGAGCAGTACTTC. It codes for CASSLVRTSGAYEQYF.

The chain uses TRBV19 and TRBJ2-7; D might be TRBD1 or TRBD2, each matching 5 bases. The V end was cut by 3 bases, the J end by 3 bases, with 9 bases between. Germline CDR1 is LNHDA and CDR2 is SQIVND (reference sequence). The length of the CDR3 is 13 residues. The CDR3 nucleotides read TGTGCCAGTAGTATGGGGGATCACTACGAGCAGTACTTC. Amino acids: CASSMGDHYEQYF. The variable domain in full, completed from reference TRBV19 and TRBJ2-7, reads DGGITQSPKYLFRKEGQNVTLSCEQNLNHDAMYWYRQDPGQGLRLIYYSQIVNDFQKGDIAEGYSVSREKKESFPLTVTSAQKNPTAFYLCASSMGDHYEQYFGPGTRLTVT.

This clonotype has at least ten counts. The V call is TRBV12-3 or TRBV12-4, the J call TRBJ2-3; 7 bases are a match to TRBD1. With V trimmed by 4 bases and J by 2 bases, 6 bases remained unmatched. This CDR3 region has 15 residues. This CDR3 reads CASSSPGQPTDTQYF. The DNA of the CDR3 is TGTGCCAGCAGTTCTCCGGGACAGCCCACAGATACGCAGTATTTT.

This clonotype was seen more than once but under ten times. This sequence joins TRBV7-9 and TRBJ2-1, with 12 bases matching TRBD2. Germline values: CDR1 SEHNR, CDR2 FQNEAQ (reference sequence). The V gene end was trimmed by 6 bases and the J gene end by 8 bases; junction bases not matched to a gene: 2. The CDR3 runs to 13 residues. CDR3 sequence: CASRTSGSDEQFF. The CDR3 DNA is TGTGCCAGCAGGACTAGCGGGAGCGATGAGCAGTTCTTC.

This clonotype was observed a handful of times. The chain joins TRBV27 to TRBJ1-5; D might be TRBD1 (6 bases). The germline CDR1 and CDR2 sequences are MNHEY and SMNVEV (reference sequence). This CDR3 has 13 amino acids. Trimming took 6 bases from V and 9 from J, leaving 15 bases between them. The CDR3 coding sequence is TGTGCCAGCAGCCCCCGAGGGGGAAGGCCCCAGCATTTT. Its translation is CASSPRGGRPQHF.